This TCR beta chain was obtained from a study of shared clonotypes between healthy human individuals. Findings and caveats of the study: Relative to their counterparts shared across all four donors, non-shared clonotypes exhibited diminished generation probabilities. How much donors shared clonotypes was expected to be affected by sequencing depth.

Concerning this clone: Its antigen is unidentified. At the DNA level, this CDR3 is encoded by other sequences in the same sample as well.

The germline gives CDR1 SGHRS, CDR2 YFSETQ. The CDR3 extends over 13 amino acids. Trimming removed 0 bases from V and 5 bases from J, with 8 bases in between. Replicate PCRs for sorted subsets used 200 ng DNA; this equaled around 28,000 T cell genomes. Using immunoSEQ multiplex PCR, the repertoire was profiled, and TCRdb retains in-frame clones only, with some absent. The data contain some 2,100,000 clones, around 95% of them seen just once; the ten biggest clones take up approximately 0.13%. Material for sequencing was naive CD4+ T cells sorted from blood. Subset: CD45RA+ positively selected. The J gene is TRBJ1-1, the V gene TRBV5-1; no definite D call. The TCR sequence derives from a man between 18 and 29 years old in good health. The CDR3 loop is CASSLEEGTEAFF. DNA of the CDR3: TGCGCCAGCAGCTTGGAGGAGGGTACTGAAGCTTTCTTT.